This TCR beta chain emerged from a study of OX40 agonist ivuxolimab in advanced cancers. Study results and caveats: Nonresponders, in some cases, also had low normalized T-cell clonal expansion.

Comments on this clone: Its antigen remains unidentified.

Patients were ruled out by autoimmune disease history or systemic immunosuppression. Profiling relied on immunoSEQ multiplex PCR, and the TCRdb table lists in-frame clones only, not all of them. The sample yields 65,000 to 95,000 clones, 75% to 95% seen once. After removal of 10 bases from V and 4 bases from J, the junction contained 13 bases not matched to a gene. CDR3 length: 17 residues. CDR1 is SEHNR, CDR2 FQNEAQ, per germline (reference sequence). This TCR was sampled from an adult with an advanced solid tumor such as melanoma, head and neck, liver or kidney cancer. The V gene is TRBV7-9, the J gene TRBJ2-1; 13 bases are shared with TRBD2. The sequencing used CD4+ or CD8+ T cells sorted from blood, collected in a trial of the OX40 agonist ivuxolimab. This CDR3 is CATVRSWGLAGYNEQFF. The CDR3 DNA follows: TGTGCCACCGTCCGAAGTTGGGGACTAGCGGGGTACAATGAGCAGTTCTTC.